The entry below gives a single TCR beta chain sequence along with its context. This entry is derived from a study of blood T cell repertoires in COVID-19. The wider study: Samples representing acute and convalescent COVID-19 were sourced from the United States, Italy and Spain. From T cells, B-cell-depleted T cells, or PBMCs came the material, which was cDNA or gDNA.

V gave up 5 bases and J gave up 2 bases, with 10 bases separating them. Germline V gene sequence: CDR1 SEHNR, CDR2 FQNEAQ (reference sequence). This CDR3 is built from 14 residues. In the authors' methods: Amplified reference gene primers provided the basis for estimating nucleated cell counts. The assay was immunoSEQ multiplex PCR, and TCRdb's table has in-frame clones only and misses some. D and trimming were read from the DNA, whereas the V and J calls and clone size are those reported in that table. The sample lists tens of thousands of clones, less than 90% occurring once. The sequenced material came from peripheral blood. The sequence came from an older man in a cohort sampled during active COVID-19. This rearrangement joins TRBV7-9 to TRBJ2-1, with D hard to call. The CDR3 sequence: CASSPPGAYNEQFF. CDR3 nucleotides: TGTGCCAGCAGCCCCCCAGGCGCCTACAATGAGCAGTTCTTC.